This T cell receptor (beta chain) is drawn from a study of blood T cell repertoires in COVID-19. About the research overall: The cDNA or gDNA used as material had been derived from T cells, B-cell-depleted T cells, or PBMCs.

Across about two dozen US areas, participants ranged in age from 18 to 89 years. Cohort allocation depended upon clinical history that participants reported. Symptom resolution, clearance, or two negative PCRs marked the recovered donors of Cohort 3. The assay was immunoSEQ multiplex PCR, and TCRdb's table has in-frame clones only and misses some. The sample carries over 200,000 clones, approximately 80% recorded once. In germline, CDR1 is SGHRS, CDR2 YFSETQ. The CDR3 sequence is 13 residues long. Trimming cost V 4 bases and J 7 bases; bases outside gene matches: 7. V and J are TRBV5-1 and TRBJ1-2; 7 nucleotides line up with TRBD1. This clonotype was obtained from a man between 60 and 75 years old who had recovered from COVID-19. Material: PBMCs or T cells enriched from blood (not recorded which). The CDR3 nucleotides read TGCGCCAGCAGCCAAACGACAGGGTTTGGCTACACCTTC. Translated: CASSQTTGFGYTF.